These T cell receptor beta chains were read from a single sample in a study of cytomegalovirus exposure and HLA in healthy donors. Sequencing was performed with immunoSEQ multiplex PCR; in TCRdb, only in-frame clones are kept and a portion is missing. Of 130,000 to 150,000 clones listed, roughly 80% are singletons. What was sequenced was PBMCs. The receptors shown here come from a male donor in good health and CMV-seronegative. The CDR3 runs from the conserved cysteine through the conserved F or W. A D gene is named only where the DNA matches it firmly. Not every row has a clone size; where given, it reads once, few, many or a size class.

cdr3_length: 14; d_call: -; j_call: TRBJ1-2; clone_size: -; v_call: TRBV28; cdr3_nt: TGTGCCAGCAGCTGGCTTGGGACGCGGGGTGGCTACACCTTC; cdr3_aa: CASSWLGTRGGYTF
cdr3_length: 17; d_call: TRBD2; j_call: TRBJ2-1; clone_size: -; v_call: TRBV9; cdr3_nt: TGTGCCAGCAGCGTAGCTTTGAGGACTAGCGGGGGCAATGAGCAGTTCTTC; cdr3_aa: CASSVALRTSGGNEQFF
cdr3_length: 13; d_call: -; j_call: TRBJ1-3; clone_size: -; v_call: TRBV19; cdr3_nt: TGTGCCAGTAGTCGTCGAGAAGGAAACACCATATATTTT; cdr3_aa: CASSRREGNTIYF
cdr3_length: 13; d_call: TRBD1; j_call: TRBJ2-4; clone_size: -; v_call: TRBV7-9; cdr3_nt: TGTGCCAGCAGCCCGGGACAGGATGACATTCAGTACTTC; cdr3_aa: CASSPGQDDIQYF
cdr3_length: 16; d_call: TRBD2; j_call: TRBJ2-3; clone_size: once; v_call: TRBV4-2; cdr3_nt: TGTGCCAGCCAACCGATGACAGCGGGAGGACCAGATACGCAGTATTTT; cdr3_aa: CASQPMTAGGPDTQYF
cdr3_length: 16; d_call: TRBD1; j_call: TRBJ1-2; clone_size: -; v_call: TRBV27; cdr3_nt: TGTGCCAGCAGTTTGTCCTCCGGGACAGGGGCCTATGGCTACACCTTC; cdr3_aa: CASSLSSGTGAYGYTF
cdr3_length: 15; d_call: TRBD1; j_call: TRBJ1-5; clone_size: -; v_call: TRBV6-1; cdr3_nt: TGTGCCAGCAGTCAATTGGGACAGGGCTATCAGCCCCAGCATTTT; cdr3_aa: CASSQLGQGYQPQHF
cdr3_length: 15; d_call: -; j_call: TRBJ2-2; clone_size: -; v_call: TRBV4-2; cdr3_nt: TGTGCCAGCAGCCAATTCTCCCTCTCCGGCGGGGAGCTGTTTTTT; cdr3_aa: CASSQFSLSGGELFF
cdr3_length: 17; d_call: -; j_call: TRBJ1-5; clone_size: -; v_call: TRBV4-2; cdr3_nt: TGTGCCAGCAGCCAAGATCTAGGGACAAGACTTTCTCAGCCCCAGCATTTT; cdr3_aa: CASSQDLGTRLSQPQHF
cdr3_length: 16; d_call: -; j_call: TRBJ2-4; clone_size: -; v_call: TRBV10-3; cdr3_nt: TGTGCCATCTCCACCCCCGAACTCGATCGGAAAAACATTCAGTACTTC; cdr3_aa: CAISTPELDRKNIQYF
cdr3_length: 18; d_call: -; j_call: TRBJ1-5; clone_size: -; v_call: TRBV19; cdr3_nt: TGTGCCAGTAGTATCTGGGGTCAAATCGGGGGAGACATTCAGCCCCAGCATTTT; cdr3_aa: CASSIWGQIGGDIQPQHF
cdr3_length: 14; d_call: TRBD1; j_call: TRBJ2-5; clone_size: -; v_call: TRBV5-1; cdr3_nt: TGCGCCAGCAGCCGTGGACAGGGGCAAGAGACCCAGTACTTC; cdr3_aa: CASSRGQGQETQYF
cdr3_length: 12; d_call: TRBD1; j_call: TRBJ1-1; clone_size: -; v_call: TRBV7-9; cdr3_nt: TGTTCCAGCAGGGGGGGTTACACTGAAGCTTTCTTT; cdr3_aa: CSSRGGYTEAFF
cdr3_length: 17; d_call: TRBD2; j_call: TRBJ2-3; clone_size: -; v_call: TRBV12-5; cdr3_nt: TGTGCTAGTGGTTTGACTTTAGCGGGGGGTAACACAGATACGCAGTATTTT; cdr3_aa: CASGLTLAGGNTDTQYF
cdr3_length: 15; d_call: -; j_call: TRBJ2-7; clone_size: few; v_call: TRBV4-3; cdr3_nt: TGCGCCAGCAGCCAAGCCCCCACTGACCCGGGCGAGCAGTACTTC; cdr3_aa: CASSQAPTDPGEQYF
cdr3_length: 16; d_call: -; j_call: TRBJ1-1; clone_size: -; v_call: TRBV25-1; cdr3_nt: TGTGCCAGCAGTGAAGTGGGAGGGGGGGGCGGGACTGAAGCTTTCTTT; cdr3_aa: CASSEVGGGGGTEAFF
cdr3_length: 14; d_call: TRBD1; j_call: TRBJ1-1; clone_size: -; v_call: TRBV6-1; cdr3_nt: TGTGCCAGCAGTGTGGGACAGGGGTGGACTGAAGCTTTCTTT; cdr3_aa: CASSVGQGWTEAFF
cdr3_length: 16; d_call: TRBD1; j_call: TRBJ1-2; clone_size: -; v_call: TRBV4-2; cdr3_nt: TGTGCCAGCAGGTCCGAGGAGGGACAGTCCTGGTATGGCTACACCTTC; cdr3_aa: CASRSEEGQSWYGYTF
cdr3_length: 13; d_call: -; j_call: TRBJ1-5; clone_size: -; v_call: TRBV30; cdr3_nt: TGTGCCTGGAGTGTACGATCCAACGGTCCCCAGCATTTT; cdr3_aa: CAWSVRSNGPQHF
cdr3_length: 14; d_call: -; j_call: TRBJ1-1; clone_size: -; v_call: TRBV10-3; cdr3_nt: TGTGCCATCAGTGAGCCTCGGGGGAACACTGAAGCTTTCTTT; cdr3_aa: CAISEPRGNTEAFF
cdr3_length: 17; d_call: -; j_call: TRBJ1-1; clone_size: -; v_call: TRBV5-8; cdr3_nt: TGTGCCAGCAGCTTGGCTTACCAGGCGATCGCGAACACTGAAGCTTTCTTT; cdr3_aa: CASSLAYQAIANTEAFF
cdr3_length: 14; d_call: TRBD1; j_call: TRBJ2-7; clone_size: -; v_call: TRBV7-9; cdr3_nt: TGTGCCAGCAGCTTATCCGGACAGGGGGACGAGCAGTACTTC; cdr3_aa: CASSLSGQGDEQYF
cdr3_length: 12; d_call: -; j_call: TRBJ2-7; clone_size: -; v_call: TRBV19; cdr3_nt: TGTGCCAGTATGGGGGGTGGCTACGAGCAGTACTTC; cdr3_aa: CASMGGGYEQYF
cdr3_length: 12; d_call: -; j_call: TRBJ1-5; clone_size: -; v_call: TRBV7-9; cdr3_nt: TGTGCCAGCAGGGAGGGCAATCAGCCCCAGCATTTT; cdr3_aa: CASREGNQPQHF
cdr3_length: 15; d_call: -; j_call: TRBJ1-1; clone_size: -; v_call: TRBV12-5; cdr3_nt: TGTGCTAGTGGTTTTCTGGTAGGGGATTCGACTGAAGCTTTCTTT; cdr3_aa: CASGFLVGDSTEAFF
cdr3_length: 17; d_call: -; j_call: TRBJ2-7; clone_size: -; v_call: TRBV4-3; cdr3_nt: TGCGCCAGCAGCCAAGACATTAGGGGCAGCCTCTCCTACGAGCAGTACTTC; cdr3_aa: CASSQDIRGSLSYEQYF
cdr3_length: 16; d_call: TRBD1; j_call: TRBJ1-4; clone_size: -; v_call: TRBV5-5; cdr3_nt: TGTGCCAGCAGTTTAACAGGGGGTGCAACTAATGAAAAACTGTTTTTT; cdr3_aa: CASSLTGGATNEKLFF
cdr3_length: 13; d_call: -; j_call: TRBJ1-1; clone_size: -; v_call: TRBV5-1; cdr3_nt: TGCGCCAGCAGCCACGGGGGGGGGTCTGAAGCTTTCTTT; cdr3_aa: CASSHGGGSEAFF
cdr3_length: 13; d_call: -; j_call: TRBJ2-1; clone_size: -; v_call: TRBV28; cdr3_nt: TGTGCCAGCAATCCACTTACCTACAATGAGCAGTTCTTC; cdr3_aa: CASNPLTYNEQFF
cdr3_length: 17; d_call: TRBD1; j_call: TRBJ2-3; clone_size: few; v_call: TRBV15; cdr3_nt: TGTGCCACCAGCATGCGGACCGGGACAGGGGCTCCAGATACGCAGTATTTT; cdr3_aa: CATSMRTGTGAPDTQYF
cdr3_length: 17; d_call: TRBD1; j_call: TRBJ1-4; clone_size: -; v_call: TRBV6-1; cdr3_nt: TGTGCCAGCAGTGAAGCTTACAGGGGGCGACTGAATGAAAAACTGTTTTTT; cdr3_aa: CASSEAYRGRLNEKLFF
cdr3_length: 15; d_call: -; j_call: TRBJ2-5; clone_size: -; v_call: TRBV6-4; cdr3_nt: TGTGCCAGCAGTGAATCGGCTAGCGCCCAAGAGACCCAGTACTTC; cdr3_aa: CASSESASAQETQYF
cdr3_length: 15; d_call: -; j_call: TRBJ1-3; clone_size: -; v_call: TRBV7-2; cdr3_nt: TGTGCCAGCAGCTTATCCGTAGCCGGTGGAAACACCATATATTTT; cdr3_aa: CASSLSVAGGNTIYF
cdr3_length: 13; d_call: TRBD2; j_call: TRBJ2-1; clone_size: -; v_call: TRBV2; cdr3_nt: TGTGCCAGCAATGCGGGAGTGGTGGATGAGCAGTTCTTC; cdr3_aa: CASNAGVVDEQFF
cdr3_length: 15; d_call: -; j_call: TRBJ2-7; clone_size: -; v_call: TRBV4-3; cdr3_nt: TGCGCCAGCAGCCAAGGTGGCGGGGCGACCTACGAGCAGTACTTC; cdr3_aa: CASSQGGGATYEQYF
cdr3_length: 15; d_call: TRBD1; j_call: TRBJ2-6; clone_size: -; v_call: TRBV6-1; cdr3_nt: TGTGCCAGCGGACAGGACAACTCTGGGGCCAACGTCCTGACTTTC; cdr3_aa: CASGQDNSGANVLTF
cdr3_length: 15; d_call: -; j_call: TRBJ2-3; clone_size: -; v_call: TRBV15; cdr3_nt: TGTGCCACCAGCAGAGAAGACGGGAGTGCAGATACGCAGTATTTT; cdr3_aa: CATSREDGSADTQYF
cdr3_length: 13; d_call: -; j_call: TRBJ1-2; clone_size: few; v_call: TRBV30; cdr3_nt: TGTGCCTGGATAAGCGCTGGGGCGAGAGGCTACACCTTC; cdr3_aa: CAWISAGARGYTF
cdr3_length: 15; d_call: TRBD1; j_call: TRBJ1-5; clone_size: -; v_call: TRBV7-6; cdr3_nt: TGTGCCAGCAGCTTAGCGTATACAGGGGATCAGCCCCAGCATTTT; cdr3_aa: CASSLAYTGDQPQHF
cdr3_length: 15; d_call: TRBD2; j_call: TRBJ2-5; clone_size: few; v_call: TRBV7-3; cdr3_nt: TGTGCCAGCAGCCCGGGACTAGCACAGGGAGAGACCCAGTACTTC; cdr3_aa: CASSPGLAQGETQYF
cdr3_length: 14; d_call: -; j_call: TRBJ2-7; clone_size: -; v_call: TRBV28; cdr3_nt: TGTGCCAGCAGTTTATCGCGGGACCCCTACGAGCAGTACTTC; cdr3_aa: CASSLSRDPYEQYF
cdr3_length: 16; d_call: TRBD1; j_call: TRBJ2-7; clone_size: -; v_call: TRBV29-1; cdr3_nt: TGCAGCGTCCGGGGAGCCGGGACAGGGGACCCCTACGAGCAGTACTTC; cdr3_aa: CSVRGAGTGDPYEQYF